The 26 T cell receptor beta chains listed next were all sequenced from one sample in a study of regulatory and conventional T cells in breast cancer. TCRdb reprocessed the PCR reads via MiXCR and lists one record per CDR3 protein. The repertoire consists of more than 15,000 distinct CDR3 sequences, with 32% occurring once and the leading ten covering approximately 1.5%. Sequencing used conventional T cells from blood. Receptors were obtained from a female donor in good health.

This clonotype was detected only a few times. The chain employs TRBV6-5 and TRBJ1-2; TRBD1 matches 9 bases. The CDR3 is 15 residues long. The junction had 7 bases not matched to a gene; V was cut back by 3 bases and J by 5 bases. Germline loops: CDR1 MNHEY, CDR2 SVGAGI. The CDR3 nucleotides are TGTGCCAGCAGTTATTCGGGACAGGGAGATTATGGCTACACCTTC. As protein: CASSYSGQGDYGYTF.

In its sample, this clonotype ranks as medium-sized (0.01 to 0.1%). V and J are TRBV6-1 and TRBJ2-2; unclear D gene. The germline V gene has CDR1 MNHNS and CDR2 SASEGT. The CDR3 contains 12 residues. V dropped 1 base and J dropped 5 bases, with 2 bases sitting between them. The CDR3 DNA sequence: TGTGCCAGCAGTGAAGTTACCGGGGAGCTGTTTTTT. Residues: CASSEVTGELFF.

This chain joins TRBV27 and TRBJ1-6; TRBD1 is a possible D gene (5 bases). The germline gives CDR1 MNHEY, CDR2 SMNVEV (reference sequence). The V end was cut by 6 bases, the J end by 13 bases, with 25 bases between. There are 16 residues in the CDR3. DNA for the CDR3: TGTGCCAGCAGGCGGGCAGGGTCGGGCTCAGGTCGGCCCCTCCACTTT. Amino acid sequence: CASRRAGSGSGRPLHF.

A single count supports this clonotype. CDR3 region: CASRTDRRNTGELFF. CDR3 sequence (DNA): TGCGCCAGCAGGACAGACAGGCGGAACACCGGGGAGCTGTTTTTT. This chain links TRBV5-1 with TRBJ2-2, with D perhaps matching TRBD1 (6 bases). Germline assignment: CDR1 SGHRS and CDR2 YFSETQ. The CDR3 runs 15 residues. The germline V and J ends were trimmed by 5 bases and 1 base, with 12 bases remaining between them. Combining the CDR3 with reference TRBV5-1 and TRBJ2-2 gives the whole variable domain KAGVTQTPRYLIKTRGQQVTLSCSPISGHRSVSWYQQTPGQGLQFLFEYFSETQRNKGNFPGRFSGRQFSNSRSEMNVSTLELGDSALYLCASRTDRRNTGELFFGEGSRLTVL.

This chain links TRBV28 with TRBJ1-2; TRBD1 might be the D (5 bases). Germline-derived CDR1 and CDR2 are MDHEN and SYDVKM. Trimming took off 1 base at V and 3 bases at J, with 27 bases between the two ends. CDR3 length equals 20 residues. Written as DNA, the CDR3 is TGTGCCAGCAGTTTATCCGTCCGGGGCACTACGACAGAATTATACTATGGCTACACCTTC. It is translated as CASSLSVRGTTTELYYGYTF.

This rearrangement joins TRBV21-1 to TRBJ2-1; the table gives TRBD2 as D, unverified against the DNA. TRBV21-1 represents a pseudogene. The CDR3 covers 20 residues. CDR3 region: CASSKVKTSGRMSSYNEQFF. The CDR3 bases are TGTGCCAGCAGCAAAGTTAAGACTAGCGGGAGGATGAGCTCCTACAATGAGCAGTTCTTC.

There are a few counts of this clonotype. The V call is TRBV7-2, the J call TRBJ2-7, with D perhaps being TRBD1 or TRBD2 (5 bases each). V lost 3 bases and J lost 4, with 13 bases in between. CDR1 and CDR2 from the germline V gene are SGHTA and FQGNSA. This CDR3 spans 14 amino acids. For the CDR3, the DNA is TGTGCCAGCAGCTTCTTCGGGACCGGATACGAGCAGTACTTC. Translated: CASSFFGTGYEQYF.

The genes are TRBV6-4 and TRBJ2-4; D is perhaps TRBD1 (6 bases). V lost 2 bases and J 1 base, leaving 6 bases between the germline ends. CDR3 length equals 14 residues. Germline loops: CDR1 MRHNA, CDR2 SNTAGT. The CDR3, as DNA: TGTGCCAGCAGTGACGGACAGGCCAAAAACATTCAGTACTTC. Translating gives CASSDGQAKNIQYF.

This clonotype occurred many times. The rearrangement joins TRBV7-2 to TRBJ1-2; D is perhaps TRBD1 (5 bases). V gave up 5 bases and J gave up 4 bases, with 14 bases separating them. Germline V CDR1 and CDR2: SGHTA, FQGNSA. The length of the CDR3 is 14 residues. The CDR3 sequence is CASSLGASVYGYTF. The DNA of the CDR3 is TGTGCCAGCAGCCTTGGGGCTTCGGTCTATGGCTACACCTTC.

In its sample, this clonotype was seen a few times. V is TRBV29-1 and J is TRBJ2-1, with a weak D call TRBD1 (5 bases). Trimming took 4 bases from V and 6 from J, leaving 16 bases between them. The V gene's germline CDR1 is SQVTM and CDR2 ANQGSEA. CDR3 length equals 14 residues. This CDR3 is CSVAPRQIFNEQFF. The CDR3 DNA is TGCAGCGTTGCCCCACGACAGATCTTCAATGAGCAGTTCTTC.

The V call is TRBV11-1, the J call TRBJ1-2; D call uncertain. Germline CDR1 reads SGHAT; CDR2 reads FQDESV (reference sequence). The CDR3 has 14 amino acids. Trimming took 1 base from V and 2 from J, leaving 8 bases between them. CDR3 nucleotides: TGTGCCAGCAGCTTAGGAGGGAACAACTATGGCTACACCTTC. This encodes CASSLGGNNYGYTF.

V is TRBV7-6 and J is TRBJ2-7; D unresolved. Germline lookup yields CDR1 SGHVS and CDR2 FNYEAQ. V lost 3 bases and J 4 bases, leaving 10 bases between the germline ends. The CDR3 length is 13 residues. The CDR3 region is CASSLPDLYEQYF. CDR3 coding DNA: TGTGCCAGCAGCTTGCCGGACCTATACGAGCAGTACTTC.

This clonotype was observed a handful of times. This chain joins TRBV6-5 and TRBJ2-3, with TRBD1 identical over 10 bases. This CDR3 has 16 residues. The V gene's germline CDR1 is MNHEY and CDR2 SVGAGI. Germline trimming cut 5 bases from V and 3 bases from J; bases unmatched to any gene: 8. The CDR3 DNA follows: TGTGCCAGCAGTACCATCAGGACAGGGGGGACAGATACGCAGTATTTT. It encodes CASSTIRTGGTDTQYF.

Only one count was recorded for this clonotype. The chain combines TRBV7-9 with TRBJ2-3; D is perhaps TRBD1 or TRBD2 (5 bases each). Trimming left V 5 bases short and J 2 bases short, with 20 bases between. The CDR3 consists of 17 residues. Germline CDR1 SEHNR, CDR2 FQNEAQ (reference sequence). CDR3 nucleotides: TGTGCCAGCAGCCTTGGTCCGAGGGGCCCCACCACAGATACGCAGTATTTT. This sequence encodes CASSLGPRGPTTDTQYF.

The chain joins TRBV28 to TRBJ2-7, with 8 positions matching TRBD1. V dropped 5 bases and J dropped 5; count of bases not matched to a gene: 8. Looked up from germline, CDR1 is MDHEN and CDR2 is SYDVKM. The CDR3 spans 14 residues. CDR3 residues: CASSRGQGTHEQYF. The CDR3 DNA reads as TGTGCCAGCAGTAGAGGACAGGGTACCCACGAGCAGTACTTC.

This clonotype was recorded at least ten times. The rearrangement links TRBV12-3 or TRBV12-4 to TRBJ2-3; 7 bases fit TRBD2. The CDR3 is made up of 14 amino acids. V was pared by 11 bases and J by 0 bases, with 8 bases of the junction left unmatched. DNA for the CDR3: TGTGCCGGTAAAAGCGGGATTAGCACAGATACGCAGTATTTT. It is translated as CAGKSGISTDTQYF.

This chain joins TRBV6-2 or TRBV6-3 and TRBJ1-1, with 7 bases identical to TRBD1. In germline, CDR1 is MNHEY, CDR2 SVGEGT. The trim removed 4 bases at V and 5 bases at J, leaving 7 bases unmatched. The CDR3 is 14 amino acids. CDR3 bases: TGTGCCAGCAGTTTTTTGACAGGGAGGACTGAAGCTTTCTTT. Protein sequence: CASSFLTGRTEAFF.

Points on this clonotype: Since a much larger clone is just one base distant, this may be a read error. This chain joins TRBV9 and TRBJ2-3; D is undetermined. There are 14 residues in the CDR3. In germline, CDR1 is SGDLS, CDR2 YYNGEE. The CDR3 DNA reads as TGTGCCTGCAGCGTAATGCCAGCTCCAGATACGCAGTATTTT. It specifies CACSVMPAPDTQYF.

In its sample, this clonotype is medium-sized. The chain combines TRBV20-1 with TRBJ2-3; TRBD2 matches at 8 bases. J was trimmed by 5 bases and V by 6 bases; bases with no gene match: 13. The CDR3 is made up of 15 amino acids. Germline V CDR1 and CDR2: DFQATT, SNEGSKA (reference sequence). CDR3 DNA: TGCAGTGCGGGAGGAGCGGGGGCCCATAAAGATACGCAGTATTTT. It yields the protein CSAGGAGAHKDTQYF.

The gene calls are TRBV6-2 or TRBV6-3 and TRBJ2-1, with D unresolved. CDR1 and CDR2 from the germline V gene are MNHEY and SVGEGT. The CDR3 totals 13 residues. With 5 bases removed from V and 2 bases from J, the gap between germline ends came to 7 bases. CDR3 sequence: CASSLGAYNEQFF. CDR3 nucleotides: TGTGCCAGCAGTCTGGGCGCCTACAATGAGCAGTTCTTC.

The rearrangement links TRBV6-5 to TRBJ1-6, with a weak D call TRBD1 (5 bases). The CDR3 has 16 residues. V lost 6 bases to trimming and J lost 0 bases, with 12 bases between them. Germline CDR1 MNHEY, CDR2 SVGAGI. The CDR3 coding sequence is TGTGCCAGCAGCGGACGGGGACGCTCCTATAATTCACCCCTCCACTTT. Its translation: CASSGRGRSYNSPLHF.

This clonotype has just a few counts. The V and J genes are TRBV6-2 or TRBV6-3 and TRBJ2-7; 9 nucleotides line up with TRBD1. From germline, CDR1 is MNHEY and CDR2 SVGEGT. The CDR3 length is 16 residues. V trimming: 9 bases; J trimming: 6 bases; junction bases outside the gene matches: 18. The DNA for the CDR3 is TGTGCCAGTACGTCCCGATCCGGGACAGGGAGGGGCGAGCAGTACTTC. Translated, it gives CASTSRSGTGRGEQYF.

This clonotype showed up many times. The rearrangement joins TRBV7-2 to TRBJ2-3; TRBD2 might be the D (6 bases). The V gene lost 6 bases and the J gene lost 2 bases, with 9 bases spanning the gap. CDR3 size: 13 residues. The germline V gene encodes CDR1 SGHTA and CDR2 FQGNSA. The CDR3 reads CASRRDFTDTQYF. The CDR3 DNA reads TGTGCCAGCAGACGGGACTTCACAGATACGCAGTATTTT.

The V call is TRBV29-1, the J call TRBJ2-5; 9 bases align to TRBD2. V shed 5 bases and J 1 base; nucleotides not matched to a gene: 2. CDR1 is SQVTM, CDR2 ANQGSEA, per germline. The CDR3 runs to 13 residues. The CDR3 nucleotides are TGCAGCGTTAAGACTAGCGGCCAAGAGACCCAGTACTTC. Translating gives CSVKTSGQETQYF.

This clonotype was recorded many times. The chain joins TRBV7-9 to TRBJ2-5; D unclear. CDR3 length: 13 residues. Trimming stripped 1 base from V and 5 bases from J, with 8 bases between. Looked up from germline, CDR1 is SEHNR and CDR2 is FQNEAQ (reference sequence). DNA for the CDR3: TGTGCCAGCAGCTTAGTACCCCGGGAGACCCAGTACTTC. This sequence encodes CASSLVPRETQYF.

This clonotype was detected only a few times. This chain uses TRBV20-1 with TRBJ1-6; 7 nucleotides agree with TRBD1. The CDR3 spans 14 residues. CDR1 DFQATT and CDR2 SNEGSKA come from the germline V gene (reference sequence). The J segment lost 5 bases and the V segment lost 3 bases, leaving 4 bases of the junction unmatched. Written as DNA, the CDR3 is TGCAGTGCTAGCGGGACAGTTGATAATTCACCCCTCCACTTT. This translates into CSASGTVDNSPLHF.